This T cell receptor (beta chain) was recovered during a study of blood T cell repertoires in COVID-19. Study details: Both acute and convalescent COVID-19 samples were obtained from the United States, Italy and Spain. The cDNA or gDNA used as material had been derived from T cells, B-cell-depleted T cells, or PBMCs.

Germline loops: CDR1 MNHEY, CDR2 SVGAGI. Trimming shortened V by 6 bases and J by 5 bases, and 7 bases separated the two germline ends. The CDR3 extends over 12 amino acids. Under the authors' procedure: Estimation of nucleated cell counts relied on the amplification of reference gene primers. Clones were sequenced by immunoSEQ multiplex PCR, and TCRdb holds only the in-frame ones, with some missing. V and J calls and clone size follow that table, whereas D and trimming were derived from the DNA. The sample has 140,000 or so clones; 65% to 90% are singletons. Input material: peripheral blood. This chain uses TRBV6-5 with TRBJ1-4; D is unresolved. This sequence was found in a man aged 45-65 years with acute or convalescent COVID-19. The CDR3 nucleotides read TGTGCCAGCAGGGGCCTCAATGAAAAACTGTTTTTT. It encodes CASRGLNEKLFF.